This T cell receptor beta chain comes out of a study of beta chain features in type 1 diabetes. Findings and caveats of the study: Researchers reported that naive, central memory and Treg TCRB repertoires appeared more similar in patients than in healthy donors. Shorter TCRB CDR3s, moderately but significantly so, marked every one of the four CD4+ subsets in Type 1 diabetes patients.

The sequenced template was cDNA made from the entire isolated RNA. Sequenced by immunoSEQ multiplex PCR; TCRdb stores in-frame clones only, minus some. The profile shows roughly 700,000 clones, 10% to 15% of them singletons. About this clone itself: Its antigen remains unidentified.

The CDR3 totals 14 residues. The V end lost 4 bases, the J end lost 7 bases, and 18 bases lay between the germline ends. Germline CDR1 SGHRS, CDR2 YFSETQ. Sorted populations were all over 95% pure. The receptor's source is a man between 18 and 29 years old with type 1 diabetes. Sequencing was performed on naive CD4+ T cells from blood. This chain connects TRBV5-1 to TRBJ2-7; a weak D match, TRBD1 (6 bases). The CDR3 nucleotides read TGCGCCAGCAGCCTCGAGGTAGCAGGGACAGAGCAGTACTTC. It yields the protein CASSLEVAGTEQYF.